These 6 T cell receptor beta chains were all obtained from the same sample, sequenced in a study of T-cell reconstitution after alpha-beta-depleted transplantation in children. Preparation of the TCRbeta library was carried out with unique molecular identifiers. TCRdb reprocessed the PCR reads via MiXCR and lists one record per CDR3 protein. Of about 980,000 distinct CDR3 sequences listed, around 30% were seen once; the top ten hold roughly 27%. The sequenced sample was PBMCs, mostly from graft donor cells, obtained 360 days after TCRalphabeta/CD19-depleted stem cell transplant. Receptors were obtained from a boy under three years old who had a stem cell transplant for SCID, so the T cells may come from the graft donor.

Comments on this clonotype: The junction does not match germline at one end; this may be a read error. The genes are TRBV11-1 and TRBJ1-1; D is ambiguous. Per germline, CDR1 SGHAT and CDR2 FQDESV (reference sequence). The CDR3 runs 14 residues. The chain's CDR3 is CASSLAEGNTEAFF. The CDR3, as DNA: TGTGCCAGCAGCCTAGCTGAGGGCAACACTGAAGCTTTCTTT.

The J gene is TRBJ1-2, the V gene TRBV24-1; D not certain. Trimming left V 1 base short and J 2 bases short, with 7 bases between. Germline loops: CDR1 KGHDR, CDR2 SFDVKD. The CDR3 spans 14 residues. The CDR3 here is CATSDLGRNYGYTF. The CDR3 DNA reads TGTGCCACCAGTGATTTAGGGCGAAACTATGGCTACACCTTC.

V is TRBV27 and J is TRBJ2-1; either TRBD1 or TRBD2 may supply D (5 bases each). Germline values: CDR1 MNHEY, CDR2 SMNVEV (reference sequence). V lost 5 bases to trimming and J lost 8 bases, with 22 bases between them. This CDR3 is 16 amino acids long. The CDR3 bases are TGTGCCAGCAGTCCGATTGGGGGTGGACGCGGCGATGAGCAGTTCTTC. Translated: CASSPIGGGRGDEQFF.

The J gene is TRBJ1-2, the V gene TRBV7-8, with D perhaps TRBD1 (6 bases). CDR1 is SGHVS and CDR2 is FQNEAQ in the germline V gene. The V end lost 3 bases, the J end lost 1 base, and 15 bases lay between the germline ends. The CDR3 has 16 amino acids. The CDR3 loop is CASSFRGNRVNYGYTF. The CDR3 DNA reads TGTGCCAGCAGCTTTAGGGGAAACAGGGTTAACTATGGCTACACCTTC.

J is TRBJ2-3 and V is TRBV7-2; no clear D gene. This CDR3 is 13 amino acids long. CDR1 is SGHTA, CDR2 FQGNSA, per germline. Trimming took 3 bases from V and 6 from J, leaving 10 bases between them. CDR3 sequence: CASSFPGEDTQYF. The CDR3 DNA follows: TGTGCCAGCAGCTTCCCAGGCGAGGATACGCAGTATTTT.

A few counts support this clonotype. This rearrangement joins TRBV7-9 to TRBJ1-5; D is undetermined. Trimming removed 5 bases at V and 9 bases at J, with 14 bases between. The CDR3 contains 13 residues. CDR1 is SEHNR, CDR2 FQNEAQ, per germline (reference sequence). The CDR3, as DNA: TGTGCCAGCAGCCCAGTAGGCGTTTCGCCCCAGCATTTT. Translated, it gives CASSPVGVSPQHF.